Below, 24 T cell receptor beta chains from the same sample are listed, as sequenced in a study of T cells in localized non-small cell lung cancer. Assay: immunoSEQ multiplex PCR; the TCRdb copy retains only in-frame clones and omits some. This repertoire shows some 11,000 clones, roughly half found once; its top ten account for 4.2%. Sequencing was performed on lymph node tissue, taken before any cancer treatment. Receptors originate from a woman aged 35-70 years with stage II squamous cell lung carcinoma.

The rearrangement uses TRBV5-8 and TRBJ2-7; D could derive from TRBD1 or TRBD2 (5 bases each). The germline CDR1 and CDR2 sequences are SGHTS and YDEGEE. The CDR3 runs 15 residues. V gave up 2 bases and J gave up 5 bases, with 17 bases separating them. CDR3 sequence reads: CASSLGVAREHEQYF. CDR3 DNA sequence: TGTGCCAGCAGCTTAGGGGTCGCGAGGGAACACGAGCAGTACTTC.

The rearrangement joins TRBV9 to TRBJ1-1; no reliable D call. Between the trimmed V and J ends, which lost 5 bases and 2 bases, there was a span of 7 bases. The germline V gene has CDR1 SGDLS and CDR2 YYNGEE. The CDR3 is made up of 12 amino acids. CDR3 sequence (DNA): TGTGCCAGCAGGGACCGTAACACTGAAGCTTTCTTT. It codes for CASRDRNTEAFF.

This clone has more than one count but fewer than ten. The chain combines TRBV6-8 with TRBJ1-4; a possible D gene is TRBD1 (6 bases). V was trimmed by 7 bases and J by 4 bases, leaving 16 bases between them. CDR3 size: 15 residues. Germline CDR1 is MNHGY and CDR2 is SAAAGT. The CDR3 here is CASNPSGTHNEKLFF. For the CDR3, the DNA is TGTGCCAGCAACCCCTCCGGGACACATAATGAAAAACTGTTTTTT.

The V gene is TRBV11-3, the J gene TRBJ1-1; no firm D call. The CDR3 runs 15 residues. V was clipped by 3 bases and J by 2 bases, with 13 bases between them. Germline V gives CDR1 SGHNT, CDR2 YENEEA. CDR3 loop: CASSFLPQINTEAFF. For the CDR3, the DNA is TGTGCCAGCAGCTTTCTCCCACAGATTAACACTGAAGCTTTCTTT.

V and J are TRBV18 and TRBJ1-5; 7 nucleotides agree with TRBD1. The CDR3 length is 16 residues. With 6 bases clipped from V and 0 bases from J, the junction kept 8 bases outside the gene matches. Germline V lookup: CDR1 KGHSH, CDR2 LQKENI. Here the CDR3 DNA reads TGTGCCAGCTCTTCAGACAGGGAACTTAGCAATCAGCCCCAGCATTTT. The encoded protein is CASSSDRELSNQPQHF.

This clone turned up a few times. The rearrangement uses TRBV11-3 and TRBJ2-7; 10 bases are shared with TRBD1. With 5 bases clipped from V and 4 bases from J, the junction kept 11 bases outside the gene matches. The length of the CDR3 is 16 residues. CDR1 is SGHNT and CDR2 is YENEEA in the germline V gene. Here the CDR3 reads CASSRGGTGDRYEQYF. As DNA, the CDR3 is TGTGCCAGCAGCAGGGGAGGGACAGGGGACCGGTACGAGCAGTACTTC. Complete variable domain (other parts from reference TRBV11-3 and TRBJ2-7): EAGVVQSPRYKIIEKKQPVAFWCNPISGHNTLYWYLQNLGQGPELLIRYENEEAVDDSQLPKDRFSAERLKGVDSTLKIQPAELGDSAVYLCASSRGGTGDRYEQYFGPGTRLTVT.

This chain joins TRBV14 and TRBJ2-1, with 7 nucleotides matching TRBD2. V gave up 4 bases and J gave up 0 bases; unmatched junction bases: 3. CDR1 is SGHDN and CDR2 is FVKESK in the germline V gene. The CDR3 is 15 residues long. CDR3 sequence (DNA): TGTGCCAGCAGCCCTCCTAGCGGCTCCTACAATGAGCAGTTCTTC. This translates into CASSPPSGSYNEQFF.

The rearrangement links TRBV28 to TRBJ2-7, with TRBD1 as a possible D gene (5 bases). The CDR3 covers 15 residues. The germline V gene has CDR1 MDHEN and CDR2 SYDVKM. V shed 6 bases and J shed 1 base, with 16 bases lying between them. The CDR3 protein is CASSGGSKGSYEQYF. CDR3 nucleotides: TGTGCCAGCAGCGGCGGCTCGAAGGGGTCCTACGAGCAGTACTTC.

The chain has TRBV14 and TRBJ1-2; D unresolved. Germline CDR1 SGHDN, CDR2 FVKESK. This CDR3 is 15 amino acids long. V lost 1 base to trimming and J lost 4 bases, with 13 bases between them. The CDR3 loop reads CASSQGRGPGYGYTF. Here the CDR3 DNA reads TGTGCCAGCAGCCAAGGTAGAGGACCGGGCTATGGCTACACCTTC.

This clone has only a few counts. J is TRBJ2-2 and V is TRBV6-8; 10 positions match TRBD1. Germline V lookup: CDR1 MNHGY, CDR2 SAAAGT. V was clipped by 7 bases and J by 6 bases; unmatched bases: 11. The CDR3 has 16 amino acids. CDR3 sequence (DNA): TGTGCCAGCACCACGGACAGGGGGTTTATCGCCGGGGAGCTGTTTTTT. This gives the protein CASTTDRGFIAGELFF.

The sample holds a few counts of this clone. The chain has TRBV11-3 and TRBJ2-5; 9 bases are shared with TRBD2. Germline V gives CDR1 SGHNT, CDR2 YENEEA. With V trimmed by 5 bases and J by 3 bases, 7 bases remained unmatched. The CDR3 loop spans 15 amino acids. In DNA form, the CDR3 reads TGTGCCAGCAGCCCGGGACTAGCACCCGAAGAGACCCAGTACTTC. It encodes CASSPGLAPEETQYF.

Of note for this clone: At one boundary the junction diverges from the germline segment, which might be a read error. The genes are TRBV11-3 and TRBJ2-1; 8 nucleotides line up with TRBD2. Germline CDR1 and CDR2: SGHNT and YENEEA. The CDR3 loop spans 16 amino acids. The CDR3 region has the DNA TGTGCCAGCAGCTTAGAGGCGGGGGGTTCCTACAATGAACAGTTCTTC. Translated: CASSLEAGGSYNEQFF.

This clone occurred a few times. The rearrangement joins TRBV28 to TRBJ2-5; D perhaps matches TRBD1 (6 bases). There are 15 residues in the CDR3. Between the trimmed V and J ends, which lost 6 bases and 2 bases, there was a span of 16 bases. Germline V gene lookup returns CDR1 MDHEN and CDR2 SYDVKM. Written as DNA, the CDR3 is TGTGCCAGCAGCCGACTTGACAGGTTACAAGAGACCCAGTACTTC. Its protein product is CASSRLDRLQETQYF. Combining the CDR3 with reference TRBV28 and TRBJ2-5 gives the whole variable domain DVKVTQSSRYLVKRTGEKVFLECVQDMDHENMFWYRQDPGLGLRLIYFSYDVKMKEKGDIPEGYSVSREKKERFSLILESASTNQTSMYLCASSRLDRLQETQYFGPGTRLLVL.

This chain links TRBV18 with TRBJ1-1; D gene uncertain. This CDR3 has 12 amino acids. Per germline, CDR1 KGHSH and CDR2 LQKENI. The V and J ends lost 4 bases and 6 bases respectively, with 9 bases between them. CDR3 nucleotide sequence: TGTGCCAGCTCACGGGAAAGGGCTGAAGCTTTCTTT. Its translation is CASSRERAEAFF.

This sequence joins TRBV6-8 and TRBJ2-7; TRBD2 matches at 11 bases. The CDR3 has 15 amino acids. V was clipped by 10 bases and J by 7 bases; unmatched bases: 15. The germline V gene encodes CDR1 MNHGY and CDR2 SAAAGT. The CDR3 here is CAIREGLAGRVEQYF. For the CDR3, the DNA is TGTGCCATCAGGGAAGGACTAGCGGGTAGGGTGGAGCAGTACTTC.

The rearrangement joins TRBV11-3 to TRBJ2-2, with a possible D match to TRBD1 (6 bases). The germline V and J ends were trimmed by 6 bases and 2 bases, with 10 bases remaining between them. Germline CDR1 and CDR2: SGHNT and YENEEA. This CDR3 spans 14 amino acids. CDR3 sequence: CASRPGQNTGELFF. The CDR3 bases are TGTGCCAGCAGACCGGGACAAAACACCGGGGAGCTGTTTTTT.

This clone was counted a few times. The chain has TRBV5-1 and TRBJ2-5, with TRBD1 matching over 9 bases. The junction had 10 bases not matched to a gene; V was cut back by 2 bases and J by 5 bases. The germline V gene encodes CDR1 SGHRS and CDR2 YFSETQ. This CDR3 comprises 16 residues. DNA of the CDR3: TGCGCCAGCAGCTTAACCGGGACAGGGTCGGTGGAGACCCAGTACTTC. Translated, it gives CASSLTGTGSVETQYF.

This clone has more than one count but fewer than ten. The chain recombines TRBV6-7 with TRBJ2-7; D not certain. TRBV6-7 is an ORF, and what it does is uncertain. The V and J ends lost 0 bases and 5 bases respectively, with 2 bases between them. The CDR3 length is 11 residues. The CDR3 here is CASSYSHEQYF. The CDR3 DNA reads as TGTGCCAGCAGTTACTCTCACGAGCAGTACTTC.

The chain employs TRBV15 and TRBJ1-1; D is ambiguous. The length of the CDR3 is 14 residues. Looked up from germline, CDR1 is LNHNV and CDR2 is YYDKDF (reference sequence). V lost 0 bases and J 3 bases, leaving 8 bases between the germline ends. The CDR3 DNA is TGTGCCACCAGCAGAGATCCCAGTCACACTGAAGCTTTCTTT. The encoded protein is CATSRDPSHTEAFF.

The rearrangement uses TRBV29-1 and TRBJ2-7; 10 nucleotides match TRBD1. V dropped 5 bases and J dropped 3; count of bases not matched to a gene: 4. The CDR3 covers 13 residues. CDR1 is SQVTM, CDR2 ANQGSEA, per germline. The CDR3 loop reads CSVRWTGGYEQYF. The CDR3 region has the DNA TGCAGCGTTCGTTGGACAGGGGGCTACGAGCAGTACTTC.

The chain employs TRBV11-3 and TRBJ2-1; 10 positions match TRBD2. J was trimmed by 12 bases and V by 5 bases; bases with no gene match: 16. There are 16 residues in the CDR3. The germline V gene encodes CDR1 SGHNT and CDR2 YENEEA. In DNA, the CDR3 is TGTGCCAGCAGCCTGGGGGGGGCTAGCGGGAGAGGTGGGCAGTTCTTC. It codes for CASSLGGASGRGGQFF.

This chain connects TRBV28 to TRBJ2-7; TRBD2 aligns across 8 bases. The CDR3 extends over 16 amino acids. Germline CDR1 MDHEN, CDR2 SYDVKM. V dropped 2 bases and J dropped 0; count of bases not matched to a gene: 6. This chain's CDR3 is CASSLGRGGISYEQYF. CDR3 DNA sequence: TGTGCCAGCAGTTTAGGTCGGGGGGGTATCTCCTACGAGCAGTACTTC.

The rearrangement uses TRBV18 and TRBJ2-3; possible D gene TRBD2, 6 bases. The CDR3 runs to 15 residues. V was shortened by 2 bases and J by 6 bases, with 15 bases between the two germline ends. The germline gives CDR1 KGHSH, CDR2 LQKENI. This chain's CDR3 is CASSPISGDGDTQYF. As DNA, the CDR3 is TGTGCCAGCTCACCAATCTCGGGGGACGGGGATACGCAGTATTTT.

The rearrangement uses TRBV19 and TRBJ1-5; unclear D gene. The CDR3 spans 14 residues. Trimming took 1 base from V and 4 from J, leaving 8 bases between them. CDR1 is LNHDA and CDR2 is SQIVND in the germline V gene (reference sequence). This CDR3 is CASSIGSDNQPQHF. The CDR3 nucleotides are TGTGCCAGTAGTATAGGGTCTGATAATCAGCCCCAGCATTTT.